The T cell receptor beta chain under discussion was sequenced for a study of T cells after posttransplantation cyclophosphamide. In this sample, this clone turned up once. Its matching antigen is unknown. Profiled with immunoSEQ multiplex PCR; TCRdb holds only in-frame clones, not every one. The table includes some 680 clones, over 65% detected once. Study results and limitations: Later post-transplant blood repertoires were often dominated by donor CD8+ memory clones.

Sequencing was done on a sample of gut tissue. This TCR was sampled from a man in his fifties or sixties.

The CDR3 loop reads CASSPDRFNTEAFF. Written as DNA, the CDR3 is TGTGCCAGCTCCCCGGACAGATTTAACACTGAAGCTTTCTTT. The V call is TRBV7-9, the J call TRBJ1-1; maybe TRBD1 (6 bases). The germline V gene has CDR1 SEHNR and CDR2 FQNEAQ (reference sequence). The CDR3 runs to 14 residues. Trimming pared 8 bases from V and 2 bases from J, leaving 15 bases between.